The 24 T cell receptor beta chains below all came from one sample that was sequenced in a study of CD8 T cells in ankylosing spondylitis. TCRdb processed the 5' RACE reads anew with MiXCR; each CDR3 protein has one entry. Of 200,000 to 250,000 distinct CDR3 sequences in the sample, about 26% were seen once. The sample comprised blood, either unsorted or a sorted T cell fraction (not recorded which). The receptors were sampled from a male donor with ankylosing spondylitis or in good health (not recorded which).

The chain carries TRBV7-2 and TRBJ2-7; 7 bases are shared with TRBD2. J was trimmed by 2 bases and V by 1 base; bases with no gene match: 8. CDR1 and CDR2 from the germline V gene are SGHTA and FQGNSA. The CDR3 runs to 16 residues. In DNA, the CDR3 is TGTGCCAGCAGCTTAGGGGGAAAGGCGGGGGCCTACGAGCAGTACTTC. It specifies CASSLGGKAGAYEQYF.

This clonotype was seen only a few times. The chain recombines TRBV4-1 with TRBJ1-5; no firm D call. Trimming left V 0 bases short and J 4 bases short, with 13 bases between. The CDR3 runs 16 residues. Looked up from germline, CDR1 is MGHRA and CDR2 is YSYEKL. CDR3 sequence: CASSQDMAVINQPQHF. DNA for the CDR3: TGCGCCAGCAGCCAAGATATGGCCGTGATAAATCAGCCCCAGCATTTT.

This clonotype has only a few counts. The chain couples TRBV10-3 to TRBJ2-5; TRBD1 or TRBD2 may be the D gene (6 bases each). The CDR3 is made up of 14 amino acids. V lost 0 bases to trimming and J lost 5 bases, with 10 bases between them. Germline values: CDR1 ENHRY, CDR2 SYGVKD. The CDR3 DNA reads TGTGCCATCAGTGAGTCGACAGGAGGGGAGACCCAGTACTTC. Its protein is CAISESTGGETQYF.

V is TRBV20-1 and J is TRBJ2-3; 8 nucleotides line up with TRBD2. CDR1 is DFQATT and CDR2 is SNEGSKA in the germline V gene (reference sequence). Trimming at V came to 6 bases and at J to 0 bases, leaving 2 bases not matched to a gene. CDR3 length: 13 amino acids. CDR3 loop: CSAPSGSTDTQYF. CDR3 coding DNA: TGCAGTGCGCCTAGCGGGAGCACAGATACGCAGTATTTT.

The sample holds many counts of this clonotype. The V and J genes are TRBV5-1 and TRBJ2-7; TRBD2 matches at 7 bases. Unmatched junction bases numbered 4, after V lost 2 bases and J lost 2 bases. The CDR3 has 14 residues. From germline, CDR1 is SGHRS and CDR2 YFSETQ. CDR3 bases: TGCGCCAGCAGCTTTGATAGCGGGCCCTACGAGCAGTACTTC. The encoded protein is CASSFDSGPYEQYF.

This clonotype was detected a few times. The chain combines TRBV20-1 with TRBJ2-3, with 7 bases aligning to TRBD2. The CDR3 has 13 residues. The trim removed 5 bases at V and 1 base at J, leaving 3 bases unmatched. Germline assignment: CDR1 DFQATT and CDR2 SNEGSKA (reference sequence). The CDR3 is CSAERDRTDTQYF. The CDR3 bases are TGCAGTGCTGAGCGGGACCGCACAGATACGCAGTATTTT.

This clonotype was recorded at least ten times. This chain uses TRBV4-3 with TRBJ1-2, with D unresolved. Trimming removed 0 bases at V and 4 bases at J, with 18 bases between. The CDR3 spans 17 residues. Looked up from germline, CDR1 is LGHNA and CDR2 is YSLEER. The CDR3 nucleotides read TGCGCCAGCAGCCAAGATAACGGCGGCGGTCGGCTCTATGGCTACACCTTC. It encodes CASSQDNGGGRLYGYTF.

V and J are TRBV12-1 and TRBJ2-7; TRBD1, as called in the table, went unchecked against the DNA. TRBV12-1 is assigned pseudogene status. The length of the CDR3 is 15 residues. The CDR3 is CASSPWGAAGNEQYF. CDR3 sequence (DNA): TGTGCCAGCAGCCCTTGGGGGGCGGCGGGAAACGAGCAGTACTTC.

This clonotype was observed at least ten times. V is TRBV10-3 and J is TRBJ2-3; a weak D match, TRBD1 (6 bases). Germline CDR1 is ENHRY and CDR2 is SYGVKD. V was shortened by 10 bases and J by 1 base, with 12 bases between the two germline ends. CDR3 length: 13 residues. The CDR3 loop is CATHRDGTDTQYF. In DNA, the CDR3 is TGTGCCACCCACAGGGACGGCACAGATACGCAGTATTTT.

The chain joins TRBV4-1 to TRBJ1-5; D not certain. Germline values: CDR1 MGHRA, CDR2 YSYEKL. V lost 2 bases and J lost 1, with 6 bases in between. CDR3 length equals 14 residues. The DNA of the CDR3 is TGCGCCAGCAGCCAATACCACAGCAATCAGCCCCAGCATTTT. Amino acids: CASSQYHSNQPQHF.

There are many counts of this clonotype. V gene TRBV12-3 or TRBV12-4 combines with J gene TRBJ2-4, with TRBD2 as a possible D gene (5 bases). Deletions cut 6 bases from V and 4 bases from J, with 16 bases between. The CDR3 loop spans 15 amino acids. The CDR3 nucleotides read TGTGCCAGCAGCTCGCGGACTGCCCTAAAAAACATTCAGTACTTC. Translating gives CASSSRTALKNIQYF.

The chain employs TRBV12-3 or TRBV12-4 and TRBJ2-1, with TRBD1 as a possible D gene (5 bases). Trimming cost V 2 bases and J 15 bases, with 11 bases left between them. CDR3 length: 11 residues. CDR3 sequence: CASSLTGLRFF. The CDR3 bases are TGTGCCAGCAGTTTAACAGGCCTCCGGTTCTTC.

This clonotype was seen repeatedly, ten times or more. The rearrangement joins TRBV20-1 to TRBJ2-1, with 11 positions matching TRBD2. Trimming took 4 bases from V and 6 from J; bases not matched to a gene: 11. CDR1 is DFQATT, CDR2 SNEGSKA, per germline (reference sequence). The CDR3 extends over 16 amino acids. The CDR3 reads CSATDIGSGRANEQFF. The CDR3, as DNA: TGCAGTGCTACGGATATTGGTAGCGGGAGGGCCAATGAGCAGTTCTTC.

The V gene is TRBV6-2 or TRBV6-3, the J gene TRBJ1-1; D perhaps matches TRBD1 (5 bases). The V end was cut by 2 bases, the J end by 5 bases, with 15 bases between. CDR3 length: 15 residues. The V gene's germline CDR1 is MNHEY and CDR2 SVGEGT. In DNA form, the CDR3 reads TGTGCCAGCAGTTACGGGCCCCCGGGGGGAACTGAAGCTTTCTTT. This sequence encodes CASSYGPPGGTEAFF.

This sequence joins TRBV12-3 or TRBV12-4 and TRBJ2-7; D is undetermined. The CDR3 spans 13 residues. V was cut by 3 bases and J by 0 bases, with 6 bases left in between. The CDR3 spells CASSFLSSYEQYF. For the CDR3, the DNA is TGTGCCAGCAGTTTCCTCAGCTCCTACGAGCAGTACTTC.

The sample holds a few counts of this clonotype. One base away lies a much larger clone, so this may be a sequencing read error. The V and J genes are TRBV5-1 and TRBJ2-7; D may match TRBD1 or TRBD2 (5 bases each). This CDR3 is 15 amino acids long. Germline V gives CDR1 SGHRS, CDR2 YFSETQ. The CDR3 loop is CASSPRGTELGEQSF. The CDR3 DNA reads as TGCGCCAGCAGCCCCCGTGGGACGGAGTTGGGGGAGCAGTCCTTC.

The gene calls are TRBV7-9 and TRBJ2-3; 11 bases are a match to TRBD2. Germline V CDR1 and CDR2: SEHNR, FQNEAQ (reference sequence). The CDR3 is 16 amino acids. The ends lost 0 bases at V and 5 bases at J; junction bases unmatched: 4. This chain's CDR3 is CASSLATSGRRDTQYF. The CDR3 coding sequence is TGTGCCAGCAGCTTAGCCACTAGCGGGAGACGAGATACGCAGTATTTT. The full variable domain, rest sourced from reference TRBV7-9 and TRBJ2-3, is DTGVSQNPRHKITKRGQNVTFRCDPISEHNRLYWYRQTLGQGPEFLTYFQNEAQLEKSRLLSDRFSAERPKGSFSTLEIQRTEQGDSAMYLCASSLATSGRRDTQYFGPGTRLTVL.

The chain is built from TRBV7-8 and TRBJ1-1, with no clear D. The V end was cut by 5 bases, the J end by 3 bases, with 10 bases between. The CDR3 sequence is 13 residues long. Germline CDR1 reads SGHVS; CDR2 reads FQNEAQ. CDR3 nucleotide sequence: TGTGCCAGCAGCCCGGTGGACCACACTGAAGCTTTCTTT. Translation gives CASSPVDHTEAFF.

This clonotype was counted ten times or more. The chain joins TRBV5-6 to TRBJ1-5, with 9 bases lining up with TRBD1. Germline V lookup: CDR1 SGHDT, CDR2 YYEEEE. Unmatched junction bases numbered 12, after V lost 3 bases and J lost 11 bases. This CDR3 comprises 15 residues. CDR3 in amino acids: CASSSRDRAFQSQHF. Here the CDR3 DNA reads TGTGCCAGCAGCTCCCGGGACAGGGCGTTTCAATCCCAGCATTTT.

The chain uses TRBV12-3 or TRBV12-4 and TRBJ2-6; weak D call: TRBD2 (7 bases). This CDR3 has 21 amino acids. Trimming took 0 bases from V and 0 from J, leaving 21 bases between them. The CDR3 DNA follows: TGTGCCAGCAGTTTAGCGCTGGGACAAAGTAGCGGGCGCTCTGGGGCCAACGTCCTGACTTTC. Translation gives CASSLALGQSSGRSGANVLTF.

The genes are TRBV20-1 and TRBJ1-1, with D possibly being TRBD1 (5 bases). V was clipped by 3 bases and J by 3 bases, with 14 bases between them. This CDR3 spans 14 amino acids. Germline V CDR1 and CDR2: DFQATT, SNEGSKA (reference sequence). DNA of the CDR3: TGCAGTGCTAGGGAACCTTTGGGGGACACTGAAGCTTTCTTT. It translates to CSAREPLGDTEAFF.

The V and J genes are TRBV20-1 and TRBJ2-5; D may correspond to TRBD1 or TRBD2 (5 bases each). Trimming left V 6 bases short and J 5 bases short, with 13 bases between. The germline CDR1 and CDR2 sequences are DFQATT and SNEGSKA (reference sequence). The length of the CDR3 is 12 residues. Here the CDR3 reads CSALGVPETQYF. CDR3 nucleotide sequence: TGCAGTGCCCTGGGGGTTCCGGAGACCCAGTACTTC.

This clonotype was detected a few times. V is TRBV10-3 and J is TRBJ2-1, with D perhaps matching TRBD2 (6 bases). CDR1 ENHRY and CDR2 SYGVKD come from the germline V gene. This CDR3 contains 18 residues. V shed 0 bases and J shed 10 bases, with 25 bases lying between them. Here the CDR3 reads CAISESLERTTYFIEQFF. DNA for the CDR3: TGTGCCATCAGTGAGTCTCTCGAGCGGACTACATATTTTATAGAGCAGTTCTTC.

Ten or more counts support this clonotype. The CDR3 DNA reads as TGCAGTGCGAGACTAGCGGGAGGGCCCGATGAGCAGTTCTTC. Translating it yields CSARLAGGPDEQFF. V is TRBV20-1 and J is TRBJ2-1; 14 bases are shared with TRBD2. The germline gives CDR1 DFQATT, CDR2 SNEGSKA (reference sequence). V lost 6 bases, J lost 8 bases, and 6 bases stayed unmatched. CDR3 length: 14 residues.